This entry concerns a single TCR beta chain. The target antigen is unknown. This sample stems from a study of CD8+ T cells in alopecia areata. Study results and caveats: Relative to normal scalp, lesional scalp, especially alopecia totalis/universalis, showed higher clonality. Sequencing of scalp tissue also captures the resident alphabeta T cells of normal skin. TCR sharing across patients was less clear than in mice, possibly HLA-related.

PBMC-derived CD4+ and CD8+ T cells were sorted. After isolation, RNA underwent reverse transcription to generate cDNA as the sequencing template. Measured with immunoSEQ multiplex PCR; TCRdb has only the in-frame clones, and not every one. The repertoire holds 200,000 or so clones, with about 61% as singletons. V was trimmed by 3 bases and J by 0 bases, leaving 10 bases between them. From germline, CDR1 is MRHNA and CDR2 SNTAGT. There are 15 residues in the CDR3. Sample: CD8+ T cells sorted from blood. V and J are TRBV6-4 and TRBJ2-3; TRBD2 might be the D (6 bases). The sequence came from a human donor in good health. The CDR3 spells CASSEMAGSTDTQYF. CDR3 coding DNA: TGTGCCAGCAGTGAGATGGCGGGGAGCACAGATACGCAGTATTTT.